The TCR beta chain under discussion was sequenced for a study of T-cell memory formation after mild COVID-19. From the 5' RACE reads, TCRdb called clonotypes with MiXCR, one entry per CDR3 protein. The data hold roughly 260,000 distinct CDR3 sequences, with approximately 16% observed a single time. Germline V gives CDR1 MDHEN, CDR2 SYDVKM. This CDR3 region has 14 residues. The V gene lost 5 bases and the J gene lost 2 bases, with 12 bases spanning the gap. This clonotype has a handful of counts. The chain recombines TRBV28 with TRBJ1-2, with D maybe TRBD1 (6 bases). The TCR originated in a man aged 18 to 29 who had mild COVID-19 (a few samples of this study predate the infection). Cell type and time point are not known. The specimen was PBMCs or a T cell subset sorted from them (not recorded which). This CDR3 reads CASSPSGVNYGYTF. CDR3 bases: TGTGCCAGCAGTCCCTCAGGGGTCAACTATGGCTACACCTTC.